These T cell receptor beta chains were read from a single sample in a study of blood T cell repertoires in COVID-19. TCRdb's copy holds only in-frame clones and misses some; the assay was immunoSEQ multiplex PCR. The profile covers just over 300,000 clones, with about nine tenths appearing a single time and approximately 9% taken by the ten largest. Input material: PBMCs or T cells enriched from blood (not recorded which). Receptors were obtained from a woman between 18 and 29 years old who had recovered from COVID-19. Both conserved end residues are trimmed from each CDR3.

v_gene,CDR3aa
TRBV5-6,ASSGEGLSYEQY
TRBV4-1,ASSPIGGTEAF
TRBV7-3,ASSPAHRGWETQY
TRBV3-1/TRBV3-2,ASSQGGLAGGRADTQY
TRBV6-5,ASSQTFGIGEQY
TRBV3-1/TRBV3-2,ASSQDEQASTDTQY
TRBV4-3,ASSQVNQGQKNSPLH
TRBV14,ASSQALARNTGELF
TRBV9,ASSVAGGQGAIDTQY
TRBV12-3/TRBV12-4,ASSLTGGDEQF
TRBV2,ASILGTGTYPRGYT
TRBV28,ASSLRDRVGNQPQH